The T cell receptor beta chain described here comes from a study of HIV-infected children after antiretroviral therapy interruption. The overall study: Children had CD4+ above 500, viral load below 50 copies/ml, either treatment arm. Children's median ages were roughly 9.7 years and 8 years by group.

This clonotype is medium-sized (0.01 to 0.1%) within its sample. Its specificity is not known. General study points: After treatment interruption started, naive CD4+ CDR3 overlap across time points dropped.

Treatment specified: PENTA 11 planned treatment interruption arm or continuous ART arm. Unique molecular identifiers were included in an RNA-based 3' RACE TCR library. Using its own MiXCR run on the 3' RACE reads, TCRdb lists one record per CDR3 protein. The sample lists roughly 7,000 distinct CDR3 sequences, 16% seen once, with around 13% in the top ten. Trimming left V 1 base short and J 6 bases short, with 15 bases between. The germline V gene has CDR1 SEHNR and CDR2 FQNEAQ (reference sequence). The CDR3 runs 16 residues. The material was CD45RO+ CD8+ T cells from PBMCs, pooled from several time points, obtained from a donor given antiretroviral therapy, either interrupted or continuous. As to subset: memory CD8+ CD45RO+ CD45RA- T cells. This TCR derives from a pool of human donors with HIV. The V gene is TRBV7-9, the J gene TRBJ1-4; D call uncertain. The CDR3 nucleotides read TGTGCCAGCAGCTTAGGAGATGTAGGGAGGCATGAAAAACTGTTTTTT. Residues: CASSLGDVGRHEKLFF.